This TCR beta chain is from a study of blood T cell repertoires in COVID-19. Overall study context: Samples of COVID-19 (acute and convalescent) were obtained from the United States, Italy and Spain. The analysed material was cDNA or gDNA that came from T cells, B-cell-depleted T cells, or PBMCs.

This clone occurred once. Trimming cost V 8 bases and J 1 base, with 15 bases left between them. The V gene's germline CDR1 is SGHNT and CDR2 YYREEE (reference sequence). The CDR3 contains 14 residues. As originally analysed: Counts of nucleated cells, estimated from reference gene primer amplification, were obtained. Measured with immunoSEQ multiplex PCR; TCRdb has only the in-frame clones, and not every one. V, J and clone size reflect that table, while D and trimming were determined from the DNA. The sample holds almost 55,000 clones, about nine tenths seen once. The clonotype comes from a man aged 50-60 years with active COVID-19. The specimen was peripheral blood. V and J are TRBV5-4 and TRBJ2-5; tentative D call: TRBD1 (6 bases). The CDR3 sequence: CASQPGQLQETQYF. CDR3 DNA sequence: TGTGCCAGTCAACCGGGACAACTCCAAGAGACCCAGTACTTC.